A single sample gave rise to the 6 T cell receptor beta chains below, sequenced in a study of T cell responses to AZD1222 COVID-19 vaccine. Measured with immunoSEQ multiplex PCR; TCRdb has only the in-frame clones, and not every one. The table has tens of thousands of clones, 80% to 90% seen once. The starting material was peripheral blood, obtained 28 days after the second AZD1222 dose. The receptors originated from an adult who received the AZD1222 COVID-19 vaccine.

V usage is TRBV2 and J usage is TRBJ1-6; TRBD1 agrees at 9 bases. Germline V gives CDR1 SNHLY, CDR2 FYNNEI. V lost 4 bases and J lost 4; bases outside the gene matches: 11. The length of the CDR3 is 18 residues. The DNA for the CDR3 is TGTGCCAGCAGTGTCTTCGGGACAGGGACGGATTATAATTCACCCCTCCACTTT. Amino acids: CASSVFGTGTDYNSPLHF.

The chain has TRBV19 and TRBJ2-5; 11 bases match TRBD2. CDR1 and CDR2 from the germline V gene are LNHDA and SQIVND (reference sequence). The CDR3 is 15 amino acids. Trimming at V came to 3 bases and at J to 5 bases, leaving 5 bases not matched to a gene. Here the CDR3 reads CASSIIAGGKETQYF. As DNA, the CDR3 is TGTGCCAGTAGTATCATAGCGGGAGGGAAGGAGACCCAGTACTTC.

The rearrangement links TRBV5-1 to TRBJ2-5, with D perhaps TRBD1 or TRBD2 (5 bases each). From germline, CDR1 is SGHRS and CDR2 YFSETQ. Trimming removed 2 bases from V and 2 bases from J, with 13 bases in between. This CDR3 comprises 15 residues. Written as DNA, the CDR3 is TGCGCCAGCAGCTTCATTGACAGCGGACAAGAGACCCAGTACTTC. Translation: CASSFIDSGQETQYF.

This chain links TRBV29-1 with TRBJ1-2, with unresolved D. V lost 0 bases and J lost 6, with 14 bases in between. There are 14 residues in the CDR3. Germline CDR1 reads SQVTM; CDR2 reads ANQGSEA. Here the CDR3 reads CSVEDFTGVDGYTF. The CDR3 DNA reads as TGCAGCGTTGAAGACTTTACGGGCGTCGATGGCTACACCTTC.

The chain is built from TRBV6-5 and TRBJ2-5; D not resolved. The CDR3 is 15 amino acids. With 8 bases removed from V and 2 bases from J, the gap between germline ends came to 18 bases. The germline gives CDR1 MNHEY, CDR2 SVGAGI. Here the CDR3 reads CASLEQGPLQETQYF. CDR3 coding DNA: TGTGCCAGCCTTGAGCAAGGACCCCTTCAAGAGACCCAGTACTTC.

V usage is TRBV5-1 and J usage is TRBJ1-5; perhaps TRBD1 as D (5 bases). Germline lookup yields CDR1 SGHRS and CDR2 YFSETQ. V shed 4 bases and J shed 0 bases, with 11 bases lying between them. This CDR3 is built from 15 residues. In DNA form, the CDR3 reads TGCGCCAGCAGCGCGGGGGGGACTAGCAATCAGCCCCAGCATTTT. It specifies CASSAGGTSNQPQHF.